The sequence of this T cell receptor beta chain was determined in a study of cytomegalovirus exposure and HLA in healthy donors. Concerning this clone itself: One end of the junction does not line up with germline, which may come from a read error.

The germline V gene encodes CDR1 SEHNR and CDR2 FQNEAQ (reference sequence). The CDR3 runs to 15 residues. The PCR had 60 Vbeta and 13 Jbeta primers. Generated by immunoSEQ multiplex PCR, the TCRdb table keeps only in-frame clones and is missing some. The sample yields about 120,000 clones, approximately 81% seen once. This TCR came from a man aged 30 to 45 in good health and CMV-seropositive. Sequences were obtained from PBMCs. This chain links TRBV7-9 with TRBJ1-1; D possibly corresponds to TRBD1 (5 bases). The CDR3 nucleotides are TGTTCCAGCAGCTTCGATCCCGGGGGGGACACTGAAGCTTTCTTT. This translates into CSSSFDPGGDTEAFF.